These 2 T cell receptor beta chains came from one sample sequenced in a study of cytomegalovirus exposure and HLA in healthy donors. Both 60 Vbeta primers and 13 Jbeta primers went into the PCR. Clones were sequenced by immunoSEQ multiplex PCR, and TCRdb holds only the in-frame ones, with some missing. The table records some 100,000 clones, around 84% of them present only once. Material: PBMCs. These receptors were collected from a man aged 18 to 30 in good health and CMV-seronegative.

J is TRBJ2-4 and V is TRBV28, with D tentatively TRBD1 (6 bases). CDR1 is MDHEN, CDR2 SYDVKM, per germline. Trimming left V 3 bases short and J 3 bases short, with 9 bases between. This CDR3 contains 14 residues. The CDR3 DNA reads as TGTGCCAGCAGTTTGAGGACAGTCAAAAACATTCAGTACTTC. Amino acids: CASSLRTVKNIQYF.

J is TRBJ1-4 and V is TRBV5-1; D gene unclear. V was cut by 0 bases and J by 8 bases, with 14 bases left in between. CDR1 is SGHRS and CDR2 is YFSETQ in the germline V gene. This CDR3 comprises 15 residues. This CDR3 is CASSLEDPPGEKLFF. The CDR3 DNA sequence: TGCGCCAGCAGCTTGGAAGACCCTCCGGGGGAAAAACTGTTTTTT. The full variable domain, with the rest looked up from reference TRBV5-1 and TRBJ1-4, is KAGVTQTPRYLIKTRGQQVTLSCSPISGHRSVSWYQQTPGQGLQFLFEYFSETQRNKGNFPGRFSGRQFSNSRSEMNVSTLELGDSALYLCASSLEDPPGEKLFFGSGTQLSVL.